The TCR beta chain described here comes from a study of T cells after yellow fever vaccination. Study-level findings and limits: The secondary response showed a weaker magnitude and a faster peak, day 5 versus 15. The study noted that FACS-sorted repertoires could contain abundant clonotypes contaminating from the bulk population.

The V end lost 5 bases, the J end lost 2 bases, and 13 bases lay between the germline ends. This CDR3 contains 15 residues. The germline CDR1 and CDR2 sequences are LNHDA and SQIVND (reference sequence). Details on this clonotype: What it binds is not known.

A universal primer site and UMIs were added as TCR cDNA was made by 5'RACE template switching. TCRdb passed the 5' RACE reads through MiXCR, listing each CDR3 protein once. Here the sample spans 130,000 or so distinct CDR3 sequences, roughly 15% being singletons. The sequencing used CD8+ T cells sorted from PBMCs, collected 5 days after the yellow fever booster vaccination. This receptor was identified in a man aged 18 to 29 who received the YFV17D yellow fever vaccine. J is TRBJ1-5 and V is TRBV19; no reliable D call. The CDR3 loop is CASSAQVGGNQPQHF. The CDR3 DNA reads TGTGCCAGTAGTGCGCAGGTTGGGGGCAATCAGCCCCAGCATTTT.